This T cell receptor (beta chain) was retrieved from a study of T cells in Graves' hyperthyroidism and ophthalmopathy. The TCR beta CDR3 regions underwent amplification using RNA transcripts as the source. The study used the HTBI primer set for a first-round RT-PCR of the TCR CDR3. TCRdb re-called the multiplex PCR reads through MiXCR, storing one row per CDR3 protein. The sample yields under 400,000 distinct CDR3 sequences, 15% to 20% seen once. At least ten counts were recorded for this clonotype. Unmatched junction bases numbered 12, after V lost 0 bases and J lost 5 bases. Germline CDR1 is SNHLY and CDR2 is FYNNEI. This CDR3 region has 17 residues.

The chain uses TRBV2 and TRBJ2-5; 7 positions match TRBD2. Sample: blood. The clonotype originates from a man in his thirties or forties with Graves' hyperthyroidism. In nucleotides, the CDR3 is TGTGCCAGCAGTGAAGCGCCCGCGGGAGCGGGATGGGAGACCCAGTACTTC. Its protein is CASSEAPAGAGWETQYF.